This T cell receptor beta chain was captured by sequencing in a study of cytomegalovirus exposure and HLA in healthy donors. Overall study results and limits: Rare TCR sequences predominated, though certain public TCRs were found in many donors. Researchers catalogued over 150 TCR beta chains as cytomegalovirus-associated. The likely explanation for a cluster of highly shared sequence variants was sequencing artifact.

Healthy bone marrow donors made up the donors. Primers included in the PCR were 60 Vbeta and 13 Jbeta primers. TCRdb keeps only in-frame clones here, not all; method: immunoSEQ multiplex PCR. The sample carries 120,000 or so clones, roughly 80% recorded once. The sample holds a few counts of this clone. The antigen remains undetermined. The V gene end was trimmed by 4 bases and the J gene end by 6 bases; junction bases not matched to a gene: 9. Germline V gene sequence: CDR1 SGHRS, CDR2 YFSETQ. This CDR3 region has 15 residues. The source is a man aged 25 to 45 in good health and CMV-seropositive. The sequencing input was PBMCs. The chain recombines TRBV5-1 with TRBJ2-5, with 10 bases fitting TRBD1. The CDR3 sequence: CASSDPGTGVQTQYF. In DNA, the CDR3 is TGCGCCAGCAGCGATCCCGGGACAGGGGTACAGACCCAGTACTTC.